One and the same sample provided the 13 T cell receptor beta chains below, sequenced in a study of T cells after yellow fever vaccination. TCRdb re-analysed the 5' RACE reads in MiXCR, keeping a single row per CDR3 protein. The table lists approximately 350,000 distinct CDR3 sequences, 11% of them singletons. This specimen consisted of PBMCs, obtained on the day of the first yellow fever vaccination. These TCRs come from a man between 18 and 29 years old who received the YFV17D yellow fever vaccine.

V gene TRBV29-1 combines with J gene TRBJ2-5; D might be TRBD2 (6 bases). In germline, CDR1 is SQVTM, CDR2 ANQGSEA. CDR3 length: 12 amino acids. The V gene lost 7 bases and the J gene lost 4 bases, with 13 bases spanning the gap. CDR3 region: CSAAGGTETQYF. CDR3 nucleotide sequence: TGCAGCGCCGCCGGAGGGACAGAGACCCAGTACTTC.

This clonotype was observed a handful of times. The rearrangement uses TRBV6-5 and TRBJ1-2, with TRBD1 as a possible D gene (5 bases). The length of the CDR3 is 15 residues. Germline CDR1 MNHEY, CDR2 SVGAGI. V lost 2 bases and J 2 bases, leaving 12 bases between the germline ends. The DNA of the CDR3 is TGTGCCAGCAGTTACAGTGGCAGGGTGAACTATGGCTACACCTTC. Its protein product is CASSYSGRVNYGYTF.

V usage is TRBV7-9 and J usage is TRBJ2-4; 11 bases match TRBD2. Germline CDR1 and CDR2: SEHNR and FQNEAQ (reference sequence). There are 15 residues in the CDR3. J gave up 7 bases and V 5 bases, and 7 bases lay outside the gene matches. The CDR3 protein is CASSPRSGGANIQYF. For the CDR3, the DNA is TGTGCCAGCAGCCCACGTAGCGGGGGGGCCAACATTCAGTACTTC.

The rearrangement links TRBV9 to TRBJ1-3; TRBD1 is a possible D gene (6 bases). The CDR3 runs 17 residues. Germline V gene sequence: CDR1 SGDLS, CDR2 YYNGEE. V shed 2 bases and J shed 1 base, with 16 bases lying between them. CDR3 nucleotide sequence: TGTGCCAGCAGCGTGAGACAGGCTGCCACGTCTGGAAACACCATATATTTT. Its protein product is CASSVRQAATSGNTIYF.

The gene calls are TRBV5-4 and TRBJ2-1; D is possibly TRBD1 (6 bases). Trimming removed 6 bases from V and 8 bases from J, with 27 bases in between. CDR1 is SGHNT, CDR2 YYREEE, per germline (reference sequence). The CDR3 runs to 17 residues. The CDR3 spells CASTASDRLRSRDEQFF. CDR3 nucleotide sequence: TGTGCCAGCACCGCCTCCGACAGGCTGCGGTCCCGTGATGAGCAGTTCTTC.

This clonotype was observed a few times. The chain couples TRBV6-1 to TRBJ1-6; TRBD1 might be the D (6 bases). CDR1 MNHNS and CDR2 SASEGT come from the germline V gene. Trimming cost V 3 bases and J 14 bases, with 14 bases left between them. This CDR3 is 13 amino acids long. The chain's CDR3 is CASSDPGVGALHF. CDR3 DNA sequence: TGTGCCAGCAGTGATCCAGGGGTTGGGGCCCTCCACTTT.

The chain is built from TRBV28 and TRBJ2-7, with 10 bases matching TRBD1. The V and J ends lost 4 bases and 5 bases, in that order; junction bases with no gene match: 8. CDR1 is MDHEN, CDR2 SYDVKM, per germline. The CDR3 loop spans 15 amino acids. The DNA for the CDR3 is TGTGCCAGCAGTTCTTCCGGGACAGGGGCCCACGAGCAGTACGTC. This translates into CASSSSGTGAHEQYV.

This clonotype was found many times. The rearrangement joins TRBV11-2 to TRBJ2-2, with 8 bases matching TRBD2. This CDR3 has 15 amino acids. Losses at the gene ends were 2 bases for V and 2 bases for J; bases not matched to a gene: 1. Germline CDR1 SGHAT, CDR2 FQNNGV. This CDR3 is CASSLTSGNTGELFF. CDR3 DNA sequence: TGTGCCAGCAGCTTAACTAGCGGAAACACCGGGGAGCTGTTTTTT.

CDR3 residues: CASSLTTDSYGYTF. The CDR3 coding sequence is TGTGCCAGCAGCCTAACGACAGACAGCTATGGCTACACCTTC. This chain joins TRBV7-2 and TRBJ1-2; D is possibly TRBD1 (5 bases). CDR1 is SGHTA and CDR2 is FQGNSA in the germline V gene. V was cut by 5 bases and J by 4 bases, with 14 bases left in between. CDR3 length: 14 residues.

The rearrangement uses TRBV11-2 and TRBJ2-4; D is ambiguous. The V gene lost 2 bases and the J gene lost 0 bases, with 14 bases spanning the gap. CDR1 SGHAT and CDR2 FQNNGV come from the germline V gene. The CDR3 totals 17 residues. CDR3 sequence reads: CASSLTSGLLAKNIQYF. The CDR3 DNA is TGTGCCAGCAGCTTAACCTCCGGGCTCCTAGCCAAAAACATTCAGTACTTC.

The chain uses TRBV20-1 and TRBJ2-2; D not resolved. Germline V gives CDR1 DFQATT, CDR2 SNEGSKA (reference sequence). This CDR3 spans 15 amino acids. Trimming left V 1 base short and J 0 bases short, with 9 bases between. The CDR3, as DNA: TGCAGTGCTAGAGGTGGTAAAGCGAACACCGGGGAGCTGTTTTTT. Its translation is CSARGGKANTGELFF.

This chain joins TRBV24-1 and TRBJ2-2, with D unresolved. Germline V gene lookup returns CDR1 KGHDR and CDR2 SFDVKD. The CDR3 length is 14 residues. V was cut by 3 bases and J by 6 bases, with 10 bases left in between. This CDR3 is CATSDPHFSGELFF. As DNA, the CDR3 is TGTGCCACCAGTGATCCACATTTTTCCGGGGAGCTGTTTTTT.

V and J are TRBV19 and TRBJ2-3; D not certain. The ends were cut back, 5 bases at V and 0 bases at J, with 12 bases in the middle. CDR1 LNHDA and CDR2 SQIVND come from the germline V gene (reference sequence). CDR3 length equals 15 residues. The CDR3 DNA sequence: TGTGCCAGTAGTCGATTACACACTAGCACAGATACGCAGTATTTT. Translated, it gives CASSRLHTSTDTQYF.